This is a list of T cell receptor beta chains from one sample in a study of T cells expressing NK-cell markers. TCRdb re-called the 5' RACE reads; one entry per CDR3 protein, DNA not given. The sample holds roughly 280,000 distinct CDR3 sequences. Sequenced input: blood T cells: a sorted CD56 or NKG2C T cell subset, CD4+ or CD8+ T cells, or bulk PBMC T cells (not recorded which). All receptors come from a man in his late teens or twenties in good health. Each CDR3 is given with its conserved first and last residue.

J gene,V gene,CDR3 protein
TRBJ1-2,TRBV10-3,CAISGGGGGYTF
TRBJ1-5,TRBV7-2,CASSPTGGGGNQPQHF
TRBJ2-1,TRBV24-1,CATSAGRSSSYNEQFF
TRBJ2-7,TRBV29-1,CSVGQGARQEQYF
TRBJ2-3,TRBV20-1,CSARSLTSGSTDTQYF
TRBJ1-4,TRBV18,CASSLRSIGPRDEKLFF
TRBJ2-3,TRBV12-3/TRBV12-4,CASIADLSTDTQYF
TRBJ2-1,TRBV10-3,CAIGTRQEQFF
TRBJ1-2,TRBV10-3,CAISGRGGYGYTF
TRBJ1-2,TRBV11-2,CASSLVGGQLGGGYTF
TRBJ2-1,TRBV28,CASSYPGTTGNEQFF
TRBJ2-1,TRBV28,CASRLLNEQFF
TRBJ2-7,TRBV20-1,CSARTKGLRGLEQYF
TRBJ2-1,TRBV4-3,CASSPDWGRNEQFF
TRBJ1-5,TRBV12-3/TRBV12-4,CASNLGQGADNQPQHF
TRBJ1-5,TRBV12-3/TRBV12-4,CARRGDTSNQPQHF
TRBJ1-1,TRBV30,CAWSVFGVVVTEAFF
TRBJ1-6,TRBV11-3,CASSLENSPLHF
TRBJ2-1,TRBV10-3,CAITGPNNEQFF
TRBJ1-1,TRBV5-1,CASSLFDGNTEAFF
TRBJ2-1,TRBV20-1,CSARELAGAPHEQFF
TRBJ2-1,TRBV12-3/TRBV12-4,CASSSTDYNEQFF
TRBJ2-5,TRBV28,CASSPLASLQETQYF
TRBJ1-2,TRBV18,CASSQGQGPTRGGYTF
TRBJ2-3,TRBV6-1,CASRGIGAGITDTQYF
TRBJ2-1,TRBV4-1,CASSRGTSGEQFF
TRBJ2-2,TRBV2,CASSYRGNTGELFF
TRBJ2-3,TRBV20-1,CSARRGTSGFTDTQYF
TRBJ2-1,TRBV20-1,CSAPKLSNEQFF
TRBJ2-1,TRBV7-6,CASSFSKTGLNNEQFF
TRBJ2-7,TRBV12-3/TRBV12-4,CASSPRGAYEQYF
TRBJ2-3,TRBV11-2,CASSLSGLQRTDTQYF
TRBJ1-6,TRBV25-1,CASSPGQGNSPLHF
TRBJ1-5,TRBV12-3/TRBV12-4,CASGSAGQGQPQHF
TRBJ1-4,TRBV27,CASSSPPQGAGNEKLFF
TRBJ2-7,TRBV6-5,CASSYVAGSYEQYF
TRBJ2-3,TRBV11-2,CASSFTDRDTQYF
TRBJ2-7,TRBV7-9,CASSLTDVYEQYF
TRBJ2-7,TRBV20-1,CSARADLAATYEQYF
TRBJ2-1,TRBV7-9,CASRHSGLAGVYNEQFF
TRBJ2-5,TRBV6-1,CASTGQYQETQYF
TRBJ1-5,TRBV12-3/TRBV12-4,CASSHRTNQPQHF
TRBJ1-1,TRBV7-3,CASSADRGYTEAFF
TRBJ2-3,TRBV5-6,CASSPFRRADPDTQYF
TRBJ1-6,TRBV19,CASSPQWGSSLHF
TRBJ2-5,TRBV19,CASSSEGLAGETQYF
TRBJ2-1,TRBV15,CATSRGREIAYNEQFF
TRBJ2-1,TRBV9,CASSVEPPGLDEQFF
TRBJ2-5,TRBV3-1,CASSPPGRTSGRETQYF
TRBJ1-2,TRBV5-6,CASSLYPSGDPNYGYTF
TRBJ1-5,TRBV19,CASSSPARDRVNQPQHF